A selection of T cell receptor beta chains follows, all from one sample in a study of blood T cell repertoires in COVID-19. Some clones are missing from TCRdb's copy, which holds only in-frame ones; the method was immunoSEQ multiplex PCR. The data show around 200,000 clones, with roughly 90% seen just once and around 0.63% held by the top ten. Sequencing used peripheral blood. These receptors were obtained from a man aged 50-59 years with acute or convalescent COVID-19. Each CDR3 is given with its conserved first and last residue.

cdr3_aa: CASSYQTGHSGPLHF
cdr3_length: 15
v_call: TRBV6-2/TRBV6-3
j_call: TRBJ1-6

cdr3_aa: CASNGGVYGYTF
cdr3_length: 12
v_call: TRBV2
j_call: TRBJ1-2

cdr3_aa: CASSLKRRSSYEQYF
cdr3_length: 15
v_call: TRBV27
j_call: TRBJ2-7

cdr3_aa: CASSLRTGDGAEAFF
cdr3_length: 15
v_call: TRBV6-1
j_call: TRBJ1-1

cdr3_aa: CASSQEVGGGKEKLFF
cdr3_length: 16
v_call: TRBV4-3
j_call: TRBJ1-4

cdr3_aa: CASSYIGGGADTQYF
cdr3_length: 15
v_call: TRBV6-2/TRBV6-3
j_call: TRBJ2-3

cdr3_aa: CASSRNTGELFF
cdr3_length: 12
v_call: TRBV5-6
j_call: TRBJ2-2

cdr3_aa: CASSRSGLAGLTDTQYF
cdr3_length: 17
v_call: TRBV4-1
j_call: TRBJ2-3

cdr3_aa: CASSFLYASTNTGELFF
cdr3_length: 17
v_call: TRBV27
j_call: TRBJ2-2

cdr3_aa: CASSEFRESGYTF
cdr3_length: 13
v_call: TRBV2
j_call: TRBJ1-2

cdr3_aa: CASSLGVTRGGEKLFF
cdr3_length: 16
v_call: TRBV7-9
j_call: TRBJ1-4

cdr3_aa: CASSQDLLAGGPNEQFF
cdr3_length: 17
v_call: TRBV4-2
j_call: TRBJ2-1

cdr3_aa: CASSVSSGGSVIAQYF
cdr3_length: 16
v_call: TRBV9
j_call: TRBJ2-3

cdr3_aa: CSTGQGDYGYTF
cdr3_length: 12
v_call: TRBV29-1
j_call: TRBJ1-2

cdr3_aa: CASSRTAYEQYF
cdr3_length: 12
v_call: TRBV12-3/TRBV12-4
j_call: TRBJ2-7

cdr3_aa: CASSRGRGVTEAFF
cdr3_length: 14
v_call: TRBV7-2
j_call: TRBJ1-1

cdr3_aa: CASSLDPQRGEGANVLTF
cdr3_length: 18
v_call: TRBV27
j_call: TRBJ2-6

cdr3_aa: CASSPYRGSNSPLHF
cdr3_length: 15
v_call: TRBV14
j_call: TRBJ1-6

cdr3_aa: CASSNSPWGPRDTGELFF
cdr3_length: 18
v_call: TRBV21-1
j_call: TRBJ2-2

cdr3_aa: CAIGQGDYGYAF
cdr3_length: 12
v_call: TRBV10-3
j_call: TRBJ1-2

cdr3_aa: CASSVAGTGTNTEAFF
cdr3_length: 16
v_call: TRBV9
j_call: TRBJ1-1

cdr3_aa: CASPREGGKLFF
cdr3_length: 12
v_call: TRBV3-1/TRBV3-2
j_call: TRBJ1-4

cdr3_aa: CASSEGDRGLYGNTIYF
cdr3_length: 17
v_call: TRBV6-1
j_call: TRBJ1-3

cdr3_aa: CASSLSGGRNYGYTF
cdr3_length: 15
v_call: TRBV27
j_call: TRBJ1-2

cdr3_aa: CASSQKLRENTEAFF
cdr3_length: 15
v_call: TRBV3-1/TRBV3-2
j_call: TRBJ1-1

cdr3_aa: CASSPRFSNQPQHF
cdr3_length: 14
v_call: TRBV19
j_call: TRBJ1-5

cdr3_aa: CASSFRAGANVLTF
cdr3_length: 14
v_call: TRBV5-1
j_call: TRBJ2-6

cdr3_aa: CASSSGGAGIQETQYF
cdr3_length: 16
v_call: TRBV7-9
j_call: TRBJ2-5

cdr3_aa: CASSPGLASDTQYF
cdr3_length: 14
v_call: TRBV7-8
j_call: TRBJ2-3

cdr3_aa: CASSLAFGSSYNEQFF
cdr3_length: 16
v_call: TRBV7-2
j_call: TRBJ2-1

cdr3_aa: CASSGAGGNQPQHF
cdr3_length: 14
v_call: TRBV19
j_call: TRBJ1-5

cdr3_aa: CASSPMGGTEAFF
cdr3_length: 13
v_call: TRBV18
j_call: TRBJ1-1

cdr3_aa: CASSFGARGNTIYF
cdr3_length: 14
v_call: TRBV11-2
j_call: TRBJ1-3

cdr3_aa: CASSFGNNEKLFF
cdr3_length: 13
v_call: TRBV5-1
j_call: TRBJ1-4

cdr3_aa: CASSLGTGTTEAFF
cdr3_length: 14
v_call: TRBV5-5
j_call: TRBJ1-1